The sample holds a few counts of the clone carrying this T cell receptor beta chain. TCRbeta library construction was performed incorporating unique molecular identifiers. TCRdb fed the PCR reads into MiXCR, producing one record per CDR3 protein. The top ten hold approximately 2.3% of the sample, which has some 300,000 distinct CDR3 sequences, over 9% seen once. This sample stems from a study of T-cell reconstitution after alpha-beta-depleted transplantation in children. The source is a human donor who donated a stem cell graft to a child with acute lymphoblastic leukemia. This specimen consisted of PBMCs from the stem cell graft donor, obtained from the stem cell graft.

The CDR3 is CASRGGVEAFF. The CDR3 DNA is TGCGCCAGCAGAGGTGGGGTTGAAGCTTTCTTT. The chain links TRBV5-1 to TRBJ1-1, with D unresolved. The CDR3 extends over 11 amino acids. In germline, CDR1 is SGHRS, CDR2 YFSETQ. V lost 5 bases to trimming and J lost 7 bases, with 9 bases between them.